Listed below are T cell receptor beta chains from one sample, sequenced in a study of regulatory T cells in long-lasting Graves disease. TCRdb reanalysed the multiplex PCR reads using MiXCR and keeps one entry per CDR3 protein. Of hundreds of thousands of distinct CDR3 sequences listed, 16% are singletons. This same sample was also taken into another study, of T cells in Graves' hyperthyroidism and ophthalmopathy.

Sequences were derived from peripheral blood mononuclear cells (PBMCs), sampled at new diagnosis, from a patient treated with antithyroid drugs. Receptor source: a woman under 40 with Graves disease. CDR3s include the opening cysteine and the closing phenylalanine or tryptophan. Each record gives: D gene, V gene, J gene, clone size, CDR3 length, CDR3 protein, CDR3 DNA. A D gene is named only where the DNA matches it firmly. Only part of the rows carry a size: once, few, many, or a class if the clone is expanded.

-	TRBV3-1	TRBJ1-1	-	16	CASSQGLGVGDTEAFF	TGTGCCAGCAGCCAAGGATTGGGGGTTGGAGACACTGAAGCTTTCTTT
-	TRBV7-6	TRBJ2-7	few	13	CASSFVGDGEQYF	TGTGCCAGCAGCTTCGTGGGAGATGGCGAGCAGTACTTC
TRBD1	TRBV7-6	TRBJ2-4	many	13	CASSRTGWDIQYF	TGTGCCAGCAGCCGGACAGGTTGGGACATTCAGTACTTC
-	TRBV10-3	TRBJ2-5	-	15	CAISEFFGNQETQYF	TGTGCCATCAGTGAGTTCTTCGGGAACCAAGAGACCCAGTACTTC
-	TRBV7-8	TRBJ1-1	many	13	CASKGHLNTEAFF	TGTGCCAGCAAGGGACATTTGAACACTGAAGCTTTCTTT
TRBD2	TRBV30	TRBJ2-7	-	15	CAWSGIAGEVNEQYF	TGTGCCTGGAGTGGTATAGCGGGAGAGGTAAACGAGCAGTACTTC
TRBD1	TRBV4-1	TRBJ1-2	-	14	CASTPGTGDYGYTF	TGCGCCAGCACCCCGGGGACAGGAGATTATGGCTACACCTTC
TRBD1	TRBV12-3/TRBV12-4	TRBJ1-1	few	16	CASSLTPGQQNTEAFF	TGTGCCAGCAGTCTAACTCCGGGACAGCAGAACACTGAAGCTTTCTTT
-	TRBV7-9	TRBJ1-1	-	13	CASFEGPGTEAFF	TGTGCCAGCTTTGAGGGGCCGGGCACTGAAGCTTTCTTT
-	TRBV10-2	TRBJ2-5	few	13	CATSVLHQETQYF	TGCGCCACCTCAGTACTGCACCAAGAGACCCAGTACTTC
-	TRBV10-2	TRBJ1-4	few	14	CASREVYRTEKLFF	TGCGCCAGCAGGGAAGTGTATCGGACTGAAAAACTGTTTTTT
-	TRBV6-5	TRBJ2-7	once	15	CASSYAGTPTYEQYF	TGTGCCAGCAGTTACGCAGGGACTCCGACCTACGAGCAGTACTTC
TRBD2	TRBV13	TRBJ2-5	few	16	CASSSNPLADQETQYF	TGTGCCAGCAGCTCCAATCCTCTAGCGGACCAAGAGACCCAGTACTTC
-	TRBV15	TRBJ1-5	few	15	CATSRGEASNQPQHF	TGTGCCACCAGCAGGGGGGAGGCCTCCAATCAGCCCCAGCATTTT
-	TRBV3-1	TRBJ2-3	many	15	CASSQDVVGTDTQYF	TGTGCCAGCAGCCAAGATGTCGTAGGAACAGATACGCAGTATTTT
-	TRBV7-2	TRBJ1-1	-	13	CASSLKQGTEAFF	TGTGCCAGCAGCCTCAAACAGGGCACTGAAGCTTTCTTT
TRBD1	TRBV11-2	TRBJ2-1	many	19	CASSLALPGQGGPYNEQFF	TGTGCCAGCAGCTTAGCCCTCCCGGGACAGGGCGGTCCCTACAATGAGCAGTTCTTC
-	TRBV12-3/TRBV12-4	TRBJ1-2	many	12	CASSLWDYGYTF	TGTGCCAGCAGTTTATGGGACTATGGCTACACCTTC
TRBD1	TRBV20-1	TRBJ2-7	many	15	CSARHRTGVSYEQYF	TGCAGTGCTAGACACCGGACAGGCGTGTCTTACGAGCAGTACTTC
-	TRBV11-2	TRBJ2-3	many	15	CASSLFQGNGDTQYF	TGTGCCAGCAGCTTATTTCAGGGCAATGGGGATACGCAGTATTTT
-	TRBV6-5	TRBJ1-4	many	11	CASSYGEKLFF	TGTGCCAGCAGTTACGGAGAAAAACTGTTTTTT
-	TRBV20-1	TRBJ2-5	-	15	CSARVPWGAQETQYF	TGCAGTGCTAGAGTGCCCTGGGGGGCCCAAGAGACCCAGTACTTC
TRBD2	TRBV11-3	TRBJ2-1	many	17	CASSLYFGPSGNNEQFF	TGTGCCAGCAGCTTATACTTTGGGCCTAGCGGGAACAATGAGCAGTTCTTC
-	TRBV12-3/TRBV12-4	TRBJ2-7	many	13	CASSLEASYEQYF	TGTGCCAGCAGCTTAGAGGCCTCCTACGAGCAGTACTTC
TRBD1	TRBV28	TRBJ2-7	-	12	CASGQGAFEQYF	TGTGCCAGTGGACAGGGGGCGTTTGAGCAGTACTTC
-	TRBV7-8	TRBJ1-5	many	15	CASSLASGGRQPQHF	TGTGCCAGCAGCTTAGCATCCGGGGGGCGGCAGCCCCAGCATTTT
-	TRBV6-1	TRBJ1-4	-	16	CASSELDGTTNEKLFF	TGTGCCAGCAGTGAACTCGACGGCACAACTAATGAAAAACTGTTTTTT
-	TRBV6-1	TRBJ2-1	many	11	CASSRYNEQFF	TGTGCCAGCAGCCGATACAATGAGCAGTTCTTC
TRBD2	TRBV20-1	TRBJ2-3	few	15	CSARPALAGADTQYF	TGCAGTGCTAGACCCGCCCTAGCGGGAGCAGATACGCAGTATTTT
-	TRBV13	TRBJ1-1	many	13	CASSLSRVTEAFF	TGTGCCAGCAGCTTATCGCGAGTGACTGAAGCTTTCTTT
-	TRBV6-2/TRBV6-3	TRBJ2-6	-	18	CASTPKVERISGANVLTF	TGTGCCAGCACTCCCAAGGTGGAGAGAATCTCTGGGGCCAACGTCCTGACTTTC
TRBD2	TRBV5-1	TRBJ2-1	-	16	CASSYNLAGGPNEQFF	TGCGCCAGCAGCTACAATCTAGCGGGAGGGCCGAATGAGCAGTTCTTC